This TCR beta chain was found in a study of blood T cell repertoires in COVID-19. The CDR3 extends over 17 amino acids. V was clipped by 0 bases and J by 1 base, with 15 bases between them. Germline CDR1 and CDR2: SGHRS and YFSETQ. Assay: immunoSEQ multiplex PCR; the TCRdb copy retains only in-frame clones and omits some. The data hold under 350,000 clones, with 80% to 90% observed a single time. Sample: PBMCs or T cells enriched from blood (not recorded which). The source is a woman between 40 and 50 years old with acute COVID-19. The chain combines TRBV5-1 with TRBJ2-3; possible D gene TRBD1, 6 bases. The CDR3 sequence is CASSLAYKGGGTDTQYF. The CDR3 DNA follows: TGCGCCAGCAGCTTGGCCTATAAAGGGGGAGGCACAGATACGCAGTATTTT.